This T cell receptor beta chain appears in the sequencing data of a study of radiation and T cells in renal cell carcinoma. This CDR3 comprises 15 residues. The ends lost 4 bases at V and 3 bases at J; junction bases unmatched: 3. Germline V gene lookup returns CDR1 SGHKS and CDR2 YYEKEE (reference sequence). The repertoire was sequenced with immunoSEQ multiplex PCR; TCRdb's copy has only in-frame clones and lacks some. The data contain roughly 61,000 clones, 60% to 85% of them seen just once; the ten biggest clones take up about 6.4%. The time point: blood 4 weeks post-SBRT, at nephrectomy. Indicated treatment: 15 Gy SBRT to primary tumor, nephrectomy 4 weeks later. After SBRT, blood was collected at 2 and 4 weeks, plus baseline.

The sequence was collected from a man between 60 and 75 years old with renal cell carcinoma. Sample: blood, taken from a patient whose treatment included radiotherapy and nephrectomy. V gene TRBV5-5 combines with J gene TRBJ1-3; TRBD1 aligns across 11 bases. As DNA, the CDR3 is TGTGCCAGCAGCAAGGGACAGGGGGTTGGAAACACCATATATTTT. Translation gives CASSKGQGVGNTIYF.